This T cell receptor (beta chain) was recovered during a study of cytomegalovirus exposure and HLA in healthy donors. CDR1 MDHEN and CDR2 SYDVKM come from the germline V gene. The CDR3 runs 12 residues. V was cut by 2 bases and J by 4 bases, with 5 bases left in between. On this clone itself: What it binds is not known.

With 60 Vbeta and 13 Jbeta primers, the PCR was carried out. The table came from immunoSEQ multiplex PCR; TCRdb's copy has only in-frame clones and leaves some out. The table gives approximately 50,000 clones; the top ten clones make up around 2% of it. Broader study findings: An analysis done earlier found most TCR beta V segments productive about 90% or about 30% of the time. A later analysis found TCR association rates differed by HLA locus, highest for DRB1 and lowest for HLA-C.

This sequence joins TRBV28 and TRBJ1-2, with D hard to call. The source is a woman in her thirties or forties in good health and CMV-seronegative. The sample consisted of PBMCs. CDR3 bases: TGTGCCAGCAGTTTAAATCTCTATGGCTACACCTTC. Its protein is CASSLNLYGYTF.